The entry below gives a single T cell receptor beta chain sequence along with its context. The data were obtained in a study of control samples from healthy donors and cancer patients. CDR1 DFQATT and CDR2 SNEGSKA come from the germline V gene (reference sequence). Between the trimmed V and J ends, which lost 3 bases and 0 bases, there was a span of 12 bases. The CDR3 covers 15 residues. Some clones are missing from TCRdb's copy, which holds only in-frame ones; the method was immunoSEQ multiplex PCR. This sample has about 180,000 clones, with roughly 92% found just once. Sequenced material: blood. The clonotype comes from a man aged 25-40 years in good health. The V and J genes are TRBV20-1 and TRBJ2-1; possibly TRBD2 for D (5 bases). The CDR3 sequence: CSASASSSSYNEQFF. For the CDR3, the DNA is TGCAGTGCTAGTGCTAGCAGTAGCTCCTACAATGAGCAGTTCTTC.